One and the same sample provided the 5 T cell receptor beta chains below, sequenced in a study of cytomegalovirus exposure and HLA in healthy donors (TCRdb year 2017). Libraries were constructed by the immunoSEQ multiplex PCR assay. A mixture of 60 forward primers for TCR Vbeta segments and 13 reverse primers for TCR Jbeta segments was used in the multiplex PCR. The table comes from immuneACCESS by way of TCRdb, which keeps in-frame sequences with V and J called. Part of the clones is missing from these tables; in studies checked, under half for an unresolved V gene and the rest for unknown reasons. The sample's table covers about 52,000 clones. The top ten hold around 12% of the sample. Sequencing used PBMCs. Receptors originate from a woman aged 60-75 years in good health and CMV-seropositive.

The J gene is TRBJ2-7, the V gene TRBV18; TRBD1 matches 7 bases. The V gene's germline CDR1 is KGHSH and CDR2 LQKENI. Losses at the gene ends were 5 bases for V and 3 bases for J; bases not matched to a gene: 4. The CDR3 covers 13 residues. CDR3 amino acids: CASSSDRDYEQYF. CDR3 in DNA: TGTGCCAGCTCATCCGACAGGGACTACGAGCAGTACTTC.

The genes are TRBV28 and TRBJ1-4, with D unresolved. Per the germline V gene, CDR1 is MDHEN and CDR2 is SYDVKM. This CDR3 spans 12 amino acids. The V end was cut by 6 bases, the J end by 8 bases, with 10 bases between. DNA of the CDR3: TGTGCCAGCAGGGAGGTAGGCGAAAAACTGTTTTTT. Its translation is CASREVGEKLFF.

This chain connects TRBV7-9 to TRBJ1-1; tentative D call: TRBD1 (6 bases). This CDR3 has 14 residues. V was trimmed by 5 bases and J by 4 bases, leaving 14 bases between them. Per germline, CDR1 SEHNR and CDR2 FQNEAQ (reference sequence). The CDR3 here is CASSPQGGSTEAFF. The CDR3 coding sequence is TGTGCCAGCAGCCCACAGGGCGGGAGCACTGAAGCTTTCTTT.

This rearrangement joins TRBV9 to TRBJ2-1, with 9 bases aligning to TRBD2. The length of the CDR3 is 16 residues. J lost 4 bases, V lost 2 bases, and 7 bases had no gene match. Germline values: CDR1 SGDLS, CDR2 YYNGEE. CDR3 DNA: TGTGCCAGCAGCGTGGGGGCAGCGGGGGGATACAATGAGCAGTTCTTC. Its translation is CASSVGAAGGYNEQFF.

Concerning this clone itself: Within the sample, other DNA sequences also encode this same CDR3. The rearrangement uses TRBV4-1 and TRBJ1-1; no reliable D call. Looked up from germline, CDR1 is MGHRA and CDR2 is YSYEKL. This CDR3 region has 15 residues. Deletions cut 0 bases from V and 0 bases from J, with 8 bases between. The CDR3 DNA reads TGCGCCAGCAGCCAAGAAGTAACAGTGAACACTGAAGCTTTCTTT. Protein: CASSQEVTVNTEAFF.